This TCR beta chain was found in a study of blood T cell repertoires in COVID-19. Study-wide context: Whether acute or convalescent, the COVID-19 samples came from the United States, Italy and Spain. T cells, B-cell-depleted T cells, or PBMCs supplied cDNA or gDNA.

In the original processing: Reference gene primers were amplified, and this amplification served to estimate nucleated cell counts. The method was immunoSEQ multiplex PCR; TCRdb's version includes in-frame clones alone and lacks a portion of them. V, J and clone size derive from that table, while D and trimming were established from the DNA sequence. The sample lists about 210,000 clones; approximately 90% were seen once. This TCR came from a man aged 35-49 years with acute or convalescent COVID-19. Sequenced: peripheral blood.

CDR3 loop: CASSEPGDAYEQYF. Here the CDR3 DNA reads TGCGCCAGCAGTGAACCAGGGGACGCCTACGAGCAGTACTTC. The V gene is TRBV10-1, the J gene TRBJ2-7, with D perhaps matching TRBD1 (6 bases). CDR1 and CDR2 from the germline V gene are WNHNN and SYGVQD (reference sequence). CDR3 size: 14 residues. Trimming stripped 3 bases from V and 2 bases from J, with 11 bases between.